The 14 T cell receptor beta chains listed next were all sequenced from one sample in a study of blood T cell repertoires in COVID-19. Produced via immunoSEQ multiplex PCR; TCRdb's table is partial and in-frame only. This table holds fewer than 300,000 clones, 88% found once. Sequenced: peripheral blood. These receptors came from a woman between 40 and 50 years old who had recovered from COVID-19.

With respect to this clone: The sample contains more than one DNA sequence encoding this CDR3. This chain connects TRBV29-1 to TRBJ1-1; D is undetermined. V was pared by 6 bases and J by 4 bases, with 12 bases between. The CDR3 totals 12 residues. Germline V gives CDR1 SQVTM, CDR2 ANQGSEA. CDR3 residues: CSVADPGTEAFF. CDR3 sequence (DNA): TGCAGCGTGGCCGACCCGGGCACTGAAGCTTTCTTT.

This chain joins TRBV30 and TRBJ2-1; 7 bases fit TRBD2. Per the germline V gene, CDR1 is GTSNPN and CDR2 is SVGIG (reference sequence). CDR3 length: 15 residues. The ends lost 3 bases at V and 4 bases at J; junction bases unmatched: 9. In DNA form, the CDR3 reads TGTGCCTGGAGGGGGAGGGGCGGGCAATACAATGAGCAGTTCTTC. Its protein product is CAWRGRGGQYNEQFF.

The chain joins TRBV5-1 to TRBJ1-1; D unclear. This CDR3 is 13 amino acids long. From germline, CDR1 is SGHRS and CDR2 YFSETQ. Trimming pared 2 bases from V and 2 bases from J, leaving 7 bases between. The CDR3 coding sequence is TGCGCCAGCAGCTTCGGAGCCAACACTGAAGCTTTCTTT. This encodes CASSFGANTEAFF.

The chain uses TRBV9 and TRBJ2-1; 14 positions agree with TRBD2. Germline V gene lookup returns CDR1 SGDLS and CDR2 YYNGEE. With 3 bases clipped from V and 4 bases from J, the junction kept 6 bases outside the gene matches. This CDR3 has 17 residues. This chain's CDR3 is CASSAGTSGSTYNEQFF. CDR3 nucleotides: TGTGCCAGCAGCGCCGGGACTAGCGGGAGCACTTACAATGAGCAGTTCTTC.

The chain uses TRBV27 and TRBJ2-2; 8 bases are a match to TRBD2. CDR3 length: 16 residues. V was pared by 8 bases and J by 5 bases, with 13 bases of the junction left unmatched. Germline assignment: CDR1 MNHEY and CDR2 SMNVEV (reference sequence). In nucleotides, the CDR3 is TGTGCCAGCTCCCTCCGGGCTAGCGGGCGGACCGGGGAGCTGTTTTTT. Translating gives CASSLRASGRTGELFF.

The V call is TRBV14, the J call TRBJ2-1; tentatively, D is TRBD1 (7 bases). The CDR3 runs to 16 residues. With 3 bases removed from V and 8 bases from J, the gap between germline ends came to 20 bases. The germline CDR1 and CDR2 sequences are SGHDN and FVKESK. The CDR3 sequence: CASSHRRGVGWDEQFF. The CDR3, as DNA: TGTGCCAGCAGCCACCGCAGGGGGGTTGGGTGGGATGAGCAGTTCTTC.

Turning to this clone: Other nucleotide sequences in the sample specify the same CDR3. This chain links TRBV19 with TRBJ2-7, with TRBD1 matching 8 bases. Trimming took 7 bases from V and 2 from J; bases not matched to a gene: 7. Germline V CDR1 and CDR2: LNHDA, SQIVND (reference sequence). The CDR3 extends over 14 amino acids. The CDR3 DNA reads TGTGCCAGTACCCCCGGACAGGGCGCCTACGAGCAGTACTTC. Protein: CASTPGQGAYEQYF.

This chain links TRBV18 with TRBJ1-2; D is ambiguous. V was cut by 5 bases and J by 1 base, with 8 bases left in between. CDR3 length: 13 residues. Germline CDR1 reads KGHSH; CDR2 reads LQKENI. The CDR3 DNA reads TGTGCCAGCTCAGAGGCAGTTAACTATGGCTACACCTTC. The encoded protein is CASSEAVNYGYTF.

The chain joins TRBV30 to TRBJ1-1, with TRBD1 matching 12 bases. This CDR3 has 15 amino acids. V was clipped by 4 bases and J by 5 bases; unmatched bases: 8. Germline-derived CDR1 and CDR2 are GTSNPN and SVGIG (reference sequence). CDR3 amino acids: CAWMGTGGLETEAFF. CDR3 DNA: TGTGCCTGGATGGGGACAGGGGGCCTGGAGACTGAAGCTTTCTTT.

The chain couples TRBV6-4 to TRBJ2-2; unclear D gene. Germline CDR1 is MRHNA and CDR2 is SNTAGT. The CDR3 spans 14 residues. V was pared by 8 bases and J by 0 bases, with 10 bases between. The CDR3 spells CASGRQPNTGELFF. The CDR3, as DNA: TGTGCCAGCGGAAGACAACCGAACACCGGGGAGCTGTTTTTT.

V usage is TRBV7-3 and J usage is TRBJ2-2, with 7 nucleotides matching TRBD1. The CDR3 consists of 16 residues. Per germline, CDR1 SGHTA and CDR2 FQGTGA. V dropped 5 bases and J dropped 5; count of bases not matched to a gene: 11. CDR3 amino acids: CASSPTGVRGTGELFF. For the CDR3, the DNA is TGTGCCAGCAGCCCCACAGGGGTGAGGGGAACCGGGGAGCTGTTTTTT.

The rearrangement uses TRBV5-4 and TRBJ1-1, with TRBD1 identical over 10 bases. Germline values: CDR1 SGHNT, CDR2 YYREEE (reference sequence). Losses at the gene ends were 4 bases for V and 5 bases for J; bases not matched to a gene: 8. The CDR3 consists of 15 residues. The CDR3 is CASSPGGQGRTEAFF. CDR3 nucleotides: TGTGCCAGCAGCCCGGGGGGACAGGGGAGGACTGAAGCTTTCTTT.

This clone was recorded many times. The chain has TRBV7-2 and TRBJ2-7, with a weak D call TRBD2 (5 bases). The V end lost 5 bases, the J end lost 5 bases, and 19 bases lay between the germline ends. CDR3 length: 15 residues. Germline loops: CDR1 SGHTA, CDR2 FQGNSA. The CDR3 reads CASSPPRVSGHEQYF. The CDR3 region has the DNA TGTGCCAGCAGCCCCCCGCGGGTTTCGGGTCACGAGCAGTACTTC.

The chain is built from TRBV6-2 or TRBV6-3 and TRBJ2-7; maybe TRBD2 (7 bases). V lost 4 bases, J lost 2 bases, and 18 bases lay in between. CDR1 is MNHEY, CDR2 SVGEGT, per germline. The CDR3 length is 16 residues. DNA of the CDR3: TGTGCCAGCAGTTCTCCCGGGGGGCAGGGTCCCTACGAGCAGTACGTC. Translation: CASSSPGGQGPYEQYV.